The 18 T cell receptor beta chains below were found in one sample sequenced in a study of blood T cell repertoires in COVID-19 (dated by TCRdb to the early 2020s). The library was produced with the immunoSEQ multiplex PCR assay. TCRdb provides this immuneACCESS table in a form limited to in-frame rearrangements. Some clones are lacking; in checked studies, under half of them reflect an unresolved V gene, and why the rest are absent is not known. The sample records 200,000 to 250,000 clones, around 87% of which are singletons. Just over 3% of the sample belongs to the ten largest clones. Sequenced input: peripheral blood. These receptors came from a woman in her 30s who had recovered from COVID-19.

The chain couples TRBV5-1 to TRBJ2-3; TRBD2 agrees at 8 bases. The length of the CDR3 is 15 residues. V was clipped by 0 bases and J by 4 bases; unmatched bases: 4. Germline V gene lookup returns CDR1 SGHRS and CDR2 YFSETQ. The CDR3 bases are TGCGCCAGCAGCTTGGGGACTAGCTTGGCAGATACGCAGTATTTT. Its translation is CASSLGTSLADTQYF.

This clone was counted once. This chain joins TRBV30 and TRBJ1-3, with D perhaps TRBD1 (5 bases). The CDR3 loop spans 13 amino acids. Trimming cost V 8 bases and J 4 bases, with 15 bases left between them. Germline CDR1 reads GTSNPN; CDR2 reads SVGIG (reference sequence). This CDR3 reads CAVTRDSGNTIYF. CDR3 bases: TGTGCCGTAACCCGGGACTCGGGAAACACCATATATTTT.

This clone appeared a single time. J is TRBJ1-2 and V is TRBV5-4; 8 bases match TRBD1. Germline V gene lookup returns CDR1 SGHNT and CDR2 YYREEE (reference sequence). The length of the CDR3 is 16 residues. The V gene end was trimmed by 3 bases and the J gene end by 3 bases; junction bases not matched to a gene: 10. The CDR3 DNA sequence: TGTGCCAGCAGCTCGGGAACCAGGGGGCGAGACTATGGCTACACCTTC. As protein: CASSSGTRGRDYGYTF.

The CDR3 DNA follows: TGCGCCAGCACACATGACAATGGGGCCAAAAACATTCAGTACTTC. It codes for CASTHDNGAKNIQYF. The chain combines TRBV5-1 with TRBJ2-4; D is unclear. The CDR3 totals 15 residues. Per germline, CDR1 SGHRS and CDR2 YFSETQ. Trimming shortened V by 6 bases and J by 1 base, and 14 bases separated the two germline ends.

This rearrangement joins TRBV7-9 to TRBJ2-7; D is unresolved. This CDR3 contains 11 residues. Germline CDR1 reads SEHNR; CDR2 reads FQNEAQ (reference sequence). Trimming took off 8 bases at V and 3 bases at J, with 8 bases between the two ends. The CDR3 loop reads CASGQNYEQYF. The CDR3 region has the DNA TGTGCCAGCGGGCAGAACTACGAGCAGTACTTC.

This clone was seen only once. V and J are TRBV14 and TRBJ2-7; TRBD1 matches 9 bases. There are 15 residues in the CDR3. With 1 base clipped from V and 3 bases from J, the junction kept 4 bases outside the gene matches. The germline gives CDR1 SGHDN, CDR2 FVKESK. The CDR3 loop is CASSQGDRVLYEQYF. CDR3 nucleotide sequence: TGTGCCAGCAGCCAAGGGGACAGGGTTCTCTACGAGCAGTACTTC.

The chain couples TRBV2 to TRBJ2-1; 9 bases are shared with TRBD2. The V segment lost 6 bases and the J segment 8 bases; nucleotides outside the gene matches: 20. The V gene's germline CDR1 is SNHLY and CDR2 FYNNEI. The CDR3 extends over 18 amino acids. CDR3 protein: CASSARWMLDSGGYEQFF. In nucleotides, the CDR3 is TGTGCCAGCAGCGCCCGGTGGATGTTGGATAGCGGGGGATATGAGCAGTTCTTC.

The CDR3 DNA reads TGTGCCACCAGCAGAGGAAGGGGGCAAAGCACAGATACGCAGTATTTT. Residues: CATSRGRGQSTDTQYF. V and J are TRBV15 and TRBJ2-3; TRBD1 agrees at 7 bases. The CDR3 is 16 amino acids. With 1 base clipped from V and 0 bases from J, the junction kept 4 bases outside the gene matches. Germline-derived CDR1 and CDR2 are LNHNV and YYDKDF (reference sequence).

This clone was seen a handful of times. V is TRBV5-5 and J is TRBJ1-2; unclear D gene. The CDR3 extends over 16 amino acids. With 3 bases removed from V and 0 bases from J, the gap between germline ends came to 15 bases. Germline V gene data show CDR1 as SGHKS and CDR2 as YYEKEE (reference sequence). The CDR3 loop reads CASSSGRQLANYGYTF. In DNA, the CDR3 is TGTGCCAGCAGCTCGGGGAGGCAATTAGCTAACTATGGCTACACCTTC.

The V gene is TRBV15, the J gene TRBJ1-1, with D possibly matching TRBD1 (6 bases). Germline assignment: CDR1 LNHNV and CDR2 YYDKDF (reference sequence). V was clipped by 5 bases and J by 3 bases, with 7 bases between them. The CDR3 consists of 12 residues. The CDR3: CATSEGDTEAFF. The CDR3 DNA reads as TGTGCCACCAGCGAGGGGGACACTGAAGCTTTCTTT.

This clone showed up just once. This sequence joins TRBV6-2 or TRBV6-3 and TRBJ2-3, with a possible D match to TRBD2 (6 bases). V shed 6 bases and J shed 3 bases, with 13 bases lying between them. This CDR3 spans 14 amino acids. The germline CDR1 and CDR2 sequences are MNHEY and SVGEGT. The CDR3 DNA reads TGTGCCAGCAGCCGATACGGGGGTACAGATACGCAGTATTTT. Its translation is CASSRYGGTDTQYF.

V gene TRBV27 combines with J gene TRBJ2-1; 7 nucleotides line up with TRBD1. The CDR3 loop spans 16 amino acids. The germline gives CDR1 MNHEY, CDR2 SMNVEV (reference sequence). The ends lost 4 bases at V and 4 bases at J; junction bases unmatched: 10. CDR3 bases: TGTGCCAGCAGTTCCCCAGGACAGGAAGCATACAATGAGCAGTTCTTC. Protein: CASSSPGQEAYNEQFF.

The chain uses TRBV18 and TRBJ1-1; D is possibly TRBD1 (6 bases). The V end was cut by 4 bases, the J end by 7 bases, with 13 bases between. CDR3 length equals 13 residues. The germline CDR1 and CDR2 sequences are KGHSH and LQKENI. CDR3 region: CASSLSDSREAFF. The CDR3, as DNA: TGTGCCAGCTCACTATCGGACAGCCGTGAAGCTTTCTTT.

The chain has TRBV2 and TRBJ2-6, with D perhaps matching TRBD2 (7 bases). Trimming removed 2 bases from V and 0 bases from J, with 26 bases in between. The CDR3 extends over 22 amino acids. Germline CDR1 and CDR2: SNHLY and FYNNEI. The chain's CDR3 is CASSESSGWGHIGPSGANVLTF. In nucleotides, the CDR3 is TGTGCCAGCAGTGAATCTAGCGGATGGGGACATATTGGGCCCTCTGGGGCCAACGTCCTGACTTTC.

The chain joins TRBV5-4 to TRBJ2-6, with TRBD1 matching 11 bases. The CDR3 runs 18 residues. The ends lost 3 bases at V and 1 base at J; junction bases unmatched: 6. Germline CDR1 and CDR2: SGHNT and YYREEE (reference sequence). This CDR3 is CASSSPGQGVSGANVLTF. CDR3 nucleotide sequence: TGTGCCAGCAGCTCCCCGGGACAGGGGGTATCTGGGGCCAACGTCCTGACTTTC. The whole variable domain, filled in from reference TRBV5-4 and TRBJ2-6, reads ETGVTQSPTHLIKTRGQQVTLRCSSQSGHNTVSWYQQALGQGPQFIFQYYREEENGRGNFPPRFSGLQFPNYSSELNVNALELDDSALYLCASSSPGQGVSGANVLTFGAGSRLTVL.

The chain uses TRBV14 and TRBJ2-5, with D possibly TRBD1 on 5 matching bases. The CDR3 covers 14 residues. With 5 bases removed from V and 4 bases from J, the gap between germline ends came to 14 bases. Per germline, CDR1 SGHDN and CDR2 FVKESK. The CDR3 protein is CASSGRQIAETQYF. The CDR3 coding sequence is TGTGCCAGCAGCGGCAGACAGATCGCAGAGACCCAGTACTTC.

The chain links TRBV9 to TRBJ2-3, with 14 bases identical to TRBD2. The CDR3 spans 19 residues. Germline values: CDR1 SGDLS, CDR2 YYNGEE. The V and J ends lost 1 base and 5 bases, in that order; junction bases with no gene match: 12. The CDR3 DNA reads as TGTGCCAGCAGCGTACGTCCGGGACTAGCGGGGGATCAGGGAGATACGCAGTATTTT. The encoded protein is CASSVRPGLAGDQGDTQYF.

Here the CDR3 DNA reads TGCGCCAGCAGCCAAGAAACAGGGCTCTATGGCTACACCTTC. The encoded protein is CASSQETGLYGYTF. The chain recombines TRBV4-3 with TRBJ1-2, with D perhaps matching TRBD1 (6 bases). Germline-derived CDR1 and CDR2 are LGHNA and YSLEER. Trimming took 0 bases from V and 4 from J, leaving 9 bases between them. CDR3 size: 14 residues.